Below are 17 T cell receptor beta chains sequenced from a single sample in a study of cytomegalovirus exposure and HLA in healthy donors. Sequenced by immunoSEQ multiplex PCR; TCRdb stores in-frame clones only, minus some. The table includes 250,000 to 300,000 clones, around 87% detected once. Material: PBMCs. Receptor source: a woman aged 18 to 35 in good health and CMV-seronegative.

The rearrangement uses TRBV7-6 and TRBJ2-5, with TRBD2 matching over 12 bases. The germline V gene has CDR1 SGHVS and CDR2 FNYEAQ. The V segment lost 0 bases and the J segment 1 base; nucleotides outside the gene matches: 0. The CDR3 has 16 residues. The CDR3 loop is CASSLAGLAGQETQYF. For the CDR3, the DNA is TGTGCCAGCAGCTTAGCGGGACTAGCGGGCCAAGAGACCCAGTACTTC. Supplemented by reference TRBV7-6 and TRBJ2-5, the full variable domain reads GAGVSQSPRYKVTKRGQDVALRCDPISGHVSLYWYRQALGQGPEFLTYFNYEAQQDKSGLPNDRFSAERPEGSISTLTIQRTEQRDSAMYRCASSLAGLAGQETQYFGPGTRLLVL.

This clone was found once. The CDR3 DNA is TGTGCCAGCGGATCTAGCGGGGGGGCGGGTGAGCAGTTCTTC. Protein sequence: CASGSSGGAGEQFF. This sequence joins TRBV7-9 and TRBJ2-1; 12 bases agree with TRBD2. The germline gives CDR1 SEHNR, CDR2 FQNEAQ (reference sequence). V was clipped by 8 bases and J by 9 bases; unmatched bases: 8. CDR3 length: 14 residues.

About this clone itself: The sample contains more than one DNA sequence encoding this CDR3. The chain carries TRBV5-1 and TRBJ1-1; D is perhaps TRBD1 (5 bases). Germline CDR1 is SGHRS and CDR2 is YFSETQ. The CDR3 runs to 13 residues. Between the trimmed V and J ends, which lost 2 bases and 0 bases, there was a span of 5 bases. The CDR3 DNA reads as TGCGCCAGCAGCTTAGGGGTGAACACTGAAGCTTTCTTT. It translates to CASSLGVNTEAFF. The variable domain in full, with the rest retrieved from reference TRBV5-1 and TRBJ1-1, is KAGVTQTPRYLIKTRGQQVTLSCSPISGHRSVSWYQQTPGQGLQFLFEYFSETQRNKGNFPGRFSGRQFSNSRSEMNVSTLELGDSALYLCASSLGVNTEAFFGQGTRLTVV.

The rearrangement uses TRBV14 and TRBJ2-7; 10 bases agree with TRBD1. V trimming: 3 bases; J trimming: 2 bases; junction bases outside the gene matches: 4. Germline values: CDR1 SGHDN, CDR2 FVKESK. CDR3 length equals 15 residues. Written as DNA, the CDR3 is TGTGCCAGCAGCCACGGGACAGGGGTTGCCTACGAGCAGTACGTC. Translation gives CASSHGTGVAYEQYV.

The chain employs TRBV7-9 and TRBJ1-2; 11 bases map to TRBD1. The ends lost 1 base at V and 7 bases at J; junction bases unmatched: 5. This CDR3 spans 15 amino acids. Germline CDR1 SEHNR, CDR2 FQNEAQ (reference sequence). CDR3 nucleotides: TGTGCCAGCAGCTTAGGCCGGGACAGGGGGTTTGGCTACACCTTC. It is translated as CASSLGRDRGFGYTF.

The chain has TRBV6-6 and TRBJ2-7; D perhaps matches TRBD1 (5 bases). V was trimmed by 5 bases and J by 4 bases, leaving 15 bases between them. The CDR3 consists of 14 residues. Germline values: CDR1 MNHNY, CDR2 SVGAGI (reference sequence). The CDR3: CASSLSGAPYEQYV. The CDR3 DNA follows: TGTGCCAGCAGTCTCTCTGGGGCCCCTTACGAGCAGTACGTC.

The table lists this clone with a count of one. The rearrangement joins TRBV7-6 to TRBJ1-2; maybe TRBD1 (6 bases). Germline loops: CDR1 SGHVS, CDR2 FNYEAQ. The CDR3 has 13 residues. V was trimmed by 5 bases and J by 2 bases, leaving 9 bases between them. In nucleotides, the CDR3 is TGTGCCAGCAGCCAGACAGGAAACTATGGCTACACCTTC. Protein product: CASSQTGNYGYTF.

The chain has TRBV11-2 and TRBJ2-2; 8 bases fit TRBD1. CDR1 is SGHAT and CDR2 is FQNNGV in the germline V gene. The CDR3 length is 16 residues. V dropped 5 bases and J dropped 1; count of bases not matched to a gene: 6. The CDR3 reads CASSQPGTGNTGELFF. The CDR3 DNA sequence: TGTGCCAGCAGCCAACCCGGGACAGGGAACACCGGGGAGCTGTTTTTT.

The chain joins TRBV7-7 to TRBJ2-7, with D possibly being TRBD2 (5 bases). In germline, CDR1 is SSHAT, CDR2 FNYEAQ (reference sequence). Trimming took 1 base from V and 7 from J, leaving 14 bases between them. CDR3 size: 14 residues. CDR3 nucleotides: TGTGCCAGCAGCTTAGAGTCCCGGGGAACTGAGCAGTACGTC. It is translated as CASSLESRGTEQYV.

The chain carries TRBV6-1 and TRBJ1-1; 7 bases match TRBD1. Losses at the gene ends were 3 bases for V and 5 bases for J; bases not matched to a gene: 3. The CDR3 is 13 residues long. Germline CDR1 and CDR2: MNHNS and SASEGT. The CDR3 loop is CASSDRGRTEAFF. The CDR3 nucleotides are TGTGCCAGCAGTGACAGGGGGAGGACTGAAGCTTTCTTT.

The CDR3 reads CASSYGGRASEAFF. The DNA for the CDR3 is TGTGCCAGCAGTTACGGGGGCAGGGCGTCTGAAGCTTTCTTT. The chain combines TRBV6-5 with TRBJ1-1; weak D call: TRBD1 (6 bases). Germline CDR1 reads MNHEY; CDR2 reads SVGAGI. The CDR3 contains 14 residues. Deletions cut 2 bases from V and 6 bases from J, with 13 bases between.

The chain employs TRBV28 and TRBJ2-7, with TRBD2 matching 8 bases. The CDR3 is made up of 15 amino acids. The germline gives CDR1 MDHEN, CDR2 SYDVKM. The V segment lost 6 bases and the J segment 4 bases; nucleotides outside the gene matches: 11. CDR3 protein: CASSPGVAGLYEQYF. In DNA form, the CDR3 reads TGTGCCAGCAGCCCGGGGGTAGCGGGGTTGTACGAGCAGTACTTC.

The rearrangement joins TRBV19 to TRBJ2-5, with TRBD1 identical over 9 bases. Germline loops: CDR1 LNHDA, CDR2 SQIVND (reference sequence). This CDR3 has 13 amino acids. The ends lost 6 bases at V and 5 bases at J; junction bases unmatched: 4. CDR3 nucleotide sequence: TGTGCCAGTAGGGACAGGGGCTCGGAGACCCAGTACTTC. Translation: CASRDRGSETQYF. Full variable domain (remainder filled in from reference TRBV19 and TRBJ2-5): DGGITQSPKYLFRKEGQNVTLSCEQNLNHDAMYWYRQDPGQGLRLIYYSQIVNDFQKGDIAEGYSVSREKKESFPLTVTSAQKNPTAFYLCASRDRGSETQYFGPGTRLLVL.

The gene calls are TRBV6-1 and TRBJ2-7; D possibly corresponds to TRBD2 (5 bases). The CDR3 has 14 residues. Germline V lookup: CDR1 MNHNS, CDR2 SASEGT. Trimming pared 0 bases from V and 6 bases from J, leaving 12 bases between. CDR3 protein: CASSEAVPDFEQYV. The CDR3 coding sequence is TGTGCCAGCAGTGAAGCGGTTCCGGACTTCGAGCAGTACGTC.

The rearrangement uses TRBV5-1 and TRBJ1-3; the D gene is possibly TRBD1 (5 bases). Between the trimmed V and J ends, which lost 2 bases and 0 bases, there was a span of 9 bases. This CDR3 is built from 15 residues. Germline V lookup: CDR1 SGHRS, CDR2 YFSETQ. This CDR3 reads CASSFLGDSGNTIYF. CDR3 in DNA: TGCGCCAGCAGCTTCTTAGGGGACTCTGGAAACACCATATATTTT.

The CDR3 DNA is TGTGCCAGCTCACCGGGGACAGGTAACTACGAGCAGTACGTC. Protein: CASSPGTGNYEQYV. The chain has TRBV18 and TRBJ2-7; 8 positions match TRBD1. CDR3 length: 14 amino acids. CDR1 is KGHSH, CDR2 LQKENI, per germline. J lost 3 bases, V lost 3 bases, and 4 bases had no gene match.

This sequence joins TRBV11-3 and TRBJ2-3; 8 nucleotides align to TRBD2. The junction had 7 bases not matched to a gene; V was cut back by 5 bases and J by 6 bases. The germline gives CDR1 SGHNT, CDR2 YENEEA. The length of the CDR3 is 14 residues. The CDR3 coding sequence is TGTGCCAGCAGCCGGGGGGGGCTTCATGATACGCAGTATTTT. Amino acids: CASSRGGLHDTQYF. The variable domain in full, completed from reference TRBV11-3 and TRBJ2-3, reads EAGVVQSPRYKIIEKKQPVAFWCNPISGHNTLYWYLQNLGQGPELLIRYENEEAVDDSQLPKDRFSAERLKGVDSTLKIQPAELGDSAVYLCASSRGGLHDTQYFGPGTRLTVL.